The 9 T cell receptor beta chains below all came from one sample that was sequenced in a study of a mutant IDH1 vaccine in newly diagnosed glioma. These receptors have no known antigen. Documented time point: week 11, during vaccination. The study gave 300 ug of mutant IDH1 20-mer peptide per vaccine dose, with topical imiquimod. Method: immunoSEQ multiplex PCR; TCRdb's copy keeps in-frame clones and lacks some. Of 40,000 or so clones in the sample, about four fifths were seen once. Sequencing used PBMCs, obtained from a glioma patient whose treatment included an IDH1 peptide vaccine. The source of these receptors is a man in his forties with glioma.

The chain carries TRBV7-6 and TRBJ2-2, with 9 bases aligning to TRBD2. The germline V gene has CDR1 SGHVS and CDR2 FNYEAQ. The length of the CDR3 is 16 residues. The V and J ends lost 4 bases and 4 bases, in that order; junction bases with no gene match: 7. CDR3 coding DNA: TGTGCCAGCAGCTCACCGGGACTAGCAGGCACCGGGGAGCTGTTTTTT. This codes for CASSSPGLAGTGELFF.

This rearrangement joins TRBV18 to TRBJ2-7, with D perhaps given as TRBD1 or TRBD2 (6 bases each). Per germline, CDR1 KGHSH and CDR2 LQKENI. The V gene lost 3 bases and the J gene lost 0 bases, with 18 bases spanning the gap. This CDR3 spans 17 amino acids. The CDR3 DNA reads as TGTGCCAGCTCACCGCGGCGGGGAATAGGGGGCTCCTACGAGCAGTACTTC. Its protein product is CASSPRRGIGGSYEQYF. Complete variable domain (other parts from reference TRBV18 and TRBJ2-7): NAGVMQNPRHLVRRRGQEARLRCSPMKGHSHVYWYRQLPEEGLKFMVYLQKENIIDESGMPKERFSAEFPKEGPSILRIQQVVRGDSAAYFCASSPRRGIGGSYEQYFGPGTRLTVT.

This chain uses TRBV5-1 with TRBJ2-5; 8 nucleotides agree with TRBD1. V was pared by 0 bases and J by 3 bases, with 4 bases of the junction left unmatched. The CDR3 contains 15 residues. Germline lookup yields CDR1 SGHRS and CDR2 YFSETQ. CDR3 sequence: CASSLGTGLEETQYF. The CDR3 nucleotides are TGCGCCAGCAGCTTGGGGACAGGGTTAGAAGAGACCCAGTACTTC.

This rearrangement joins TRBV19 to TRBJ1-2; D is unresolved. V was clipped by 5 bases and J by 1 base, with 8 bases between them. The CDR3 is made up of 13 amino acids. The germline CDR1 and CDR2 sequences are LNHDA and SQIVND (reference sequence). This CDR3 is CASSSEYNYGYTF. CDR3 in DNA: TGTGCCAGTAGTTCTGAATATAACTATGGCTACACCTTC.

The V and J genes are TRBV27 and TRBJ1-4; TRBD1 matches 12 bases. The CDR3 loop spans 19 amino acids. Germline CDR1 reads MNHEY; CDR2 reads SMNVEV (reference sequence). V shed 4 bases and J 1 base; nucleotides not matched to a gene: 10. This CDR3 reads CASSSAGQGARGTNEKLFF. DNA of the CDR3: TGTGCCAGCAGTTCCGCGGGACAGGGGGCGCGAGGAACTAATGAAAAACTGTTTTTT.

The chain carries TRBV28 and TRBJ1-2; D unclear. In germline, CDR1 is MDHEN, CDR2 SYDVKM. This CDR3 spans 12 amino acids. Trimming left V 6 bases short and J 5 bases short, with 10 bases between. CDR3 amino acids: CASSQQLYGYTF. In DNA, the CDR3 is TGTGCCAGCAGCCAGCAGTTGTATGGCTACACCTTC.

This clone was recorded once. The CDR3 loop reads CASSLQTGIYEQYF. The CDR3 bases are TGTGCCAGCAGTTTACAGACAGGGATTTACGAGCAGTACTTC. V is TRBV27 and J is TRBJ2-7; 7 bases map to TRBD1. With 2 bases clipped from V and 4 bases from J, the junction kept 5 bases outside the gene matches. Per germline, CDR1 MNHEY and CDR2 SMNVEV (reference sequence). This CDR3 comprises 14 residues.

The rearrangement links TRBV18 to TRBJ2-3, with D maybe TRBD2 (6 bases). The CDR3 length is 15 residues. Germline values: CDR1 KGHSH, CDR2 LQKENI. Deletions cut 2 bases from V and 1 base from J, with 10 bases between. DNA of the CDR3: TGTGCCAGCTCACCAAATAGCGGTGGCACAGATACGCAGTATTTT. Translating gives CASSPNSGGTDTQYF.

This chain connects TRBV4-1 to TRBJ2-7; D not certain. CDR1 and CDR2 (germline): MGHRA, YSYEKL. Trimming removed 3 bases at V and 2 bases at J, with 11 bases between. The CDR3 consists of 14 residues. CDR3 amino acids: CASSHDVGTYEQYF. For the CDR3, the DNA is TGCGCCAGCAGCCACGATGTGGGGACCTACGAGCAGTACTTC.